This T cell receptor beta chain was obtained from a study of cytomegalovirus exposure and HLA in healthy donors. This PCR relied on a set of 60 Vbeta primers and 13 Jbeta primers. Original analysis: A later analysis tallied some 80 million unique TCR beta chains, 9.5 million to 14 million of them shared. Sequenced by immunoSEQ multiplex PCR; TCRdb stores in-frame clones only, minus some. The DNA gave D and trimming, while V, J and clone size come from that table. Of about 210,000 clones detected, approximately 80% appear once; the ten largest clones hold 3.4%. CDR3 length: 18 amino acids. CDR1 is KGHSH and CDR2 is LQKENI in the germline V gene. Trimming cost V 0 bases and J 7 bases; bases outside gene matches: 15.

This rearrangement joins TRBV18 to TRBJ2-1; 7 positions match TRBD2. The sample taken for sequencing was PBMCs. This clonotype originated in a man aged 35 to 55 in good health and CMV-seropositive. The CDR3 DNA follows: TGTGCCAGCTCACCACCAAATCCGGGACTACATTTTAGGAATGAGCAGTTCTTC. It is translated as CASSPPNPGLHFRNEQFF.